Presented here are 3 T cell receptor beta chains from one specimen sequenced in a study of blood T cell repertoires in COVID-19. Profiling relied on immunoSEQ multiplex PCR, and the TCRdb table lists in-frame clones only, not all of them. This table holds some 300,000 clones, just under 90% found once. Sequencing input: peripheral blood. These receptors were taken from a woman younger than 45 with COVID-19, enrolled during active disease.

The gene calls are TRBV7-2 and TRBJ2-2; TRBD1 matches 9 bases. The CDR3 has 16 residues. V shed 0 bases and J 5 bases; nucleotides not matched to a gene: 4. Germline assignment: CDR1 SGHTA and CDR2 FQGNSA. The CDR3 region has the DNA TGTGCCAGCAGCTTAGCCGGGACAGGGCATACCGGGGAGCTGTTTTTT. Its translation: CASSLAGTGHTGELFF.

Here the CDR3 reads CASTRLGPLSEAFF. CDR3 sequence (DNA): TGTGCCAGCACCCGGCTGGGGCCTCTTAGTGAAGCTTTCTTT. V gene TRBV28 combines with J gene TRBJ1-1; possibly TRBD1 for D (5 bases). Germline-derived CDR1 and CDR2 are MDHEN and SYDVKM. This CDR3 contains 14 residues. Trimming stripped 7 bases from V and 7 bases from J, with 19 bases between. Based on the CDR3 plus reference TRBV28 and TRBJ1-1, the full variable domain is DVKVTQSSRYLVKRTGEKVFLECVQDMDHENMFWYRQDPGLGLRLIYFSYDVKMKEKGDIPEGYSVSREKKERFSLILESASTNQTSMYLCASTRLGPLSEAFFGQGTRLTVV.

In its sample, this clone was seen once. This may stem from a read error, because a much larger clone lies one nucleotide away. J is TRBJ1-1 and V is TRBV7-2; the D is unclear. V shed 1 base and J shed 3 bases, with 6 bases lying between them. This CDR3 region has 13 residues. Germline values: CDR1 SGHTA, CDR2 FQGNSA. For the CDR3, the DNA is TGTGCCAGCAGCTTAGACCGGGACACTGAAGCTTTCTTT. Translating gives CASSLDRDTEAFF.